This section outlines one TCR beta chain sequence together with its context. Its target antigen remains unknown. One base away there is no much larger clone; base qualities are not given. This record comes from a study of blood T cell repertoires in COVID-19 (dated by TCRdb to the early 2020s). The study in broad terms: Samples from collaborators originated in the United States, Italy and Spain and spanned both the acute and convalescent phases of COVID-19. The prospective study material was composed of cDNA or gDNA derived from T cells, B-cell-depleted T cells, or PBMCs. Subjects who had been exposed to COVID-19, were actively infected with it, or had recovered from it provided the deeply sampled blood TCRbeta repertoires that made up the dataset. The repertoires were released in a freely available public database intended as a resource for research on the immune response to SARS-CoV-2. Samples came from the ongoing ImmuneRACE study (first 160 participants) plus 1,254 subjects from 6 global collaborators. A de-identified subject ID, COVID-19 status, age in years and sex were almost always included in the sample metadata. Where HLA class I and class II types were available, the types were taken from metadata supplied by the sample provider, not from assay-based typing. Study-level results and caveats: Clinical and demographic metadata were provided uncurated, with the amount varying by source and participant.

Each collaborating institution followed its own protocols to collect whole blood in K2EDTA tubes. For TCRbeta analysis, collaborators shipped samples in one of three forms: frozen whole blood, isolated PBMCs, or DNA extracted from either of those sample types. The immunoSEQ Assay, a bias-controlled multiplex PCR, was used to amplify TCRbeta CDR3 regions from genomic DNA. In the original analysis: Nucleated cell counts per sample were estimated from amplification of reference gene primers within the assay. To quantify the absolute abundance of each unique TCRbeta CDR3 rearrangement, sequence reads were collapsed and filtered. For each sample, productive Simpson clonality was calculated as the square root of Simpson's diversity index over productive rearrangements. TCRdb re-hosts the immuneACCESS table, in-frame sequences only. Its copies lack some clones; in the studies checked, an unresolved V gene accounts for under half of them, and the cause for the rest is not known. The D gene and trimming were derived from the DNA, and the V and J assignments and clone size from that table. Recorded for this sample are around 700,000 clones; more than 80% of them occurred a single time. The top ten clonotypes cover 0.2% to 0.3% of the sample.

Between the V and J ends, shortened by 2 bases and 4 bases respectively, the junction contains 14 bases. Reading the germline V gene gives CDR1 MNHEY and CDR2 SVGAGI. The CDR3 sequence holds 15 residues, the cysteine and phenylalanine included. Of the read, only the CDR3 DNA is kept; its 45 bases are in frame from base 1. This TCR was recovered from a woman between 18 and 29 years old with acute or convalescent COVID-19. The specimen sequenced was peripheral blood. The rearranged chain carries TRBV6-5 and TRBJ1-2; the D segment cannot be called with confidence. The CDR3: CASSYPPPRFYGYTF. The DNA is as follows: TGTGCCAGCAGTTACCCCCCCCCTCGGTTCTATGGCTACACCTTC.